This T cell receptor beta chain appears in the sequencing data of a study of cytomegalovirus exposure and HLA in healthy donors. Study-level background: Across under 450 genotyped donors, just over 80% landed in the Caucasian-associated ancestry cluster.

The CDR3 is 15 residues long. CDR1 MNHEY and CDR2 SMNVEV come from the germline V gene (reference sequence). V lost 2 bases, J lost 4 bases, and 6 bases stayed unmatched. This clone appeared a few times. Its specificity is not known. Whole-study findings and limits: Roughly uniform depth of sequencing across donors was assumed in presence/absence analyses.

In the PCR, 60 Vbeta and 13 Jbeta primers were used. Clones were sequenced by immunoSEQ multiplex PCR, and TCRdb holds only the in-frame ones, with some missing. The table has about 100,000 clones, 79% seen once; the top ten hold 2.5% to 3.5%. What was sequenced was PBMCs. The TCR comes from a middle-aged woman in good health and CMV-seronegative. This sequence joins TRBV27 and TRBJ1-2; 8 positions match TRBD1. This CDR3 reads CASSLGQGRTYGYTF. The CDR3 DNA follows: TGTGCCAGCAGTTTAGGACAGGGCCGTACCTATGGCTACACCTTC.